The 24 T cell receptor beta chains below were found in one sample sequenced in a study of blood T cell repertoires in COVID-19. Data came from immunoSEQ multiplex PCR; TCRdb stores just in-frame clones and leaves some out. The sample holds 170,000 or so clones, about 87% seen once. Material: peripheral blood. These receptors originate from a man aged 55 to 70 with COVID-19, enrolled during active disease.

The J gene is TRBJ1-1, the V gene TRBV7-2, with D possibly TRBD1 on 5 matching bases. There are 15 residues in the CDR3. V was trimmed by 5 bases and J by 0 bases, leaving 13 bases between them. CDR1 is SGHTA, CDR2 FQGNSA, per germline. CDR3 in DNA: TGTGCCAGCAGCCCCGGACATTTCATGAACACTGAAGCTTTCTTT. It translates to CASSPGHFMNTEAFF.

This chain joins TRBV21-1 and TRBJ1-1; no DNA check was done on the table's D call, TRBD1. TRBV21-1 is labeled a pseudogene. CDR3 size: 17 residues. CDR3 in DNA: TGTGCCAGCAGCAAAGATGGGAGGACAGGGAAGGACTCTGAAGCTTTCTTT. Protein product: CASSKDGRTGKDSEAFF.

The V and J genes are TRBV4-3 and TRBJ1-3, with D hard to call. The germline V and J ends were trimmed by 0 bases and 3 bases, with 12 bases remaining between them. CDR3 length equals 16 residues. The germline gives CDR1 LGHNA, CDR2 YSLEER. The CDR3 sequence is CASSQDWAGSGNTIYF. The CDR3 DNA follows: TGCGCCAGCAGCCAAGATTGGGCGGGGAGTGGAAACACCATATATTTT.

The chain carries TRBV19 and TRBJ1-2, with 8 bases matching TRBD1. In germline, CDR1 is LNHDA, CDR2 SQIVND (reference sequence). With 10 bases clipped from V and 8 bases from J, the junction kept 15 bases outside the gene matches. CDR3 size: 14 residues. The CDR3 sequence is CATYRTGITVGYTF. The CDR3 DNA sequence: TGTGCCACCTACAGGACAGGGATTACCGTGGGCTACACCTTC.

The chain uses TRBV27 and TRBJ1-2; D perhaps matches TRBD1 (5 bases). V was cut by 7 bases and J by 8 bases, with 17 bases left in between. The germline CDR1 and CDR2 sequences are MNHEY and SMNVEV (reference sequence). The CDR3 loop spans 13 amino acids. The CDR3 sequence is CASTPRGGWGYTF. The CDR3 nucleotides are TGTGCCAGCACACCCCGGGGGGGATGGGGCTACACCTTC.

V usage is TRBV29-1 and J usage is TRBJ1-1; a possible D gene is TRBD1 (5 bases). CDR3 length equals 13 residues. Per the germline V gene, CDR1 is SQVTM and CDR2 is ANQGSEA. The ends were cut back, 1 base at V and 3 bases at J, with 9 bases in the middle. Here the CDR3 DNA reads TGCAGCGTTGAAGGGTGGGGCGACACTGAAGCTTTCTTT. It encodes CSVEGWGDTEAFF.

The V gene is TRBV6-6, the J gene TRBJ1-5; possibly TRBD1 for D (6 bases). V lost 2 bases and J lost 5, with 7 bases in between. The CDR3 contains 13 residues. The germline V gene has CDR1 MNHNY and CDR2 SVGAGI (reference sequence). The DNA of the CDR3 is TGTGCCAGCAGTTACGAGGGGGATCAGCCCCAGCATTTT. Translation gives CASSYEGDQPQHF.

This clone was seen just once. The rearrangement links TRBV6-5 to TRBJ1-2; D uncertain. Germline CDR1 and CDR2: MNHEY and SVGAGI. The CDR3 runs 15 residues. Trimming took 5 bases from V and 4 from J, leaving 17 bases between them. The DNA of the CDR3 is TGTGCCAGCAGTACAAATCTAGGACTGAGCTATGGCTACACCTTC. Amino acids: CASSTNLGLSYGYTF.

The V call is TRBV3-1 (or the pseudogene TRBV3-2), the J call TRBJ2-7; weak D call: TRBD2 (5 bases). Germline V gene sequence: CDR1 LGHDT, CDR2 YNNKEL (reference sequence). The CDR3 is 15 amino acids. V was shortened by 6 bases and J by 5 bases, with 20 bases between the two germline ends. In nucleotides, the CDR3 is TGTGCCAGCAGTGTCATACGGGGAGAGTCCCACGAGCAGTACTTC. This sequence encodes CASSVIRGESHEQYF.

The genes are TRBV2 and TRBJ2-3; D remains ambiguous. V gave up 7 bases and J gave up 0 bases, with 5 bases separating them. Germline-derived CDR1 and CDR2 are SNHLY and FYNNEI. The CDR3 covers 12 residues. This chain's CDR3 is CASKTSTDTQYF. The CDR3 DNA reads TGTGCCAGCAAAACTAGCACAGATACGCAGTATTTT.

There are many counts of this clone. This chain joins TRBV7-2 and TRBJ1-2; 11 bases line up with TRBD1. V gave up 3 bases and J gave up 8 bases; unmatched junction bases: 8. The CDR3 has 15 amino acids. The germline gives CDR1 SGHTA, CDR2 FQGNSA. CDR3 protein: CASSLDRGRFGGYTF. CDR3 DNA sequence: TGTGCCAGCAGCTTGGACAGGGGGCGTTTCGGAGGCTACACCTTC.

This chain connects TRBV4-3 to TRBJ1-1; no clear D. The V end was cut by 0 bases, the J end by 6 bases, with 5 bases between. The CDR3 has 12 residues. Germline CDR1 and CDR2: LGHNA and YSLEER. CDR3 sequence: CASSQESSEAFF. CDR3 DNA: TGCGCCAGCAGCCAAGAGAGCTCTGAAGCTTTCTTT.

The count of this clone is one. The CDR3 reads CASSPGQWSQPQHF. The CDR3 region has the DNA TGTGCCAGTAGTCCCGGACAGTGGAGTCAGCCCCAGCATTTT. The chain links TRBV19 to TRBJ1-5; TRBD1 is a possible D gene (6 bases). The CDR3 totals 14 residues. Germline CDR1 is LNHDA and CDR2 is SQIVND (reference sequence). V was shortened by 5 bases and J by 6 bases, with 14 bases between the two germline ends. The whole variable domain, filled in from reference TRBV19 and TRBJ1-5, reads DGGITQSPKYLFRKEGQNVTLSCEQNLNHDAMYWYRQDPGQGLRLIYYSQIVNDFQKGDIAEGYSVSREKKESFPLTVTSAQKNPTAFYLCASSPGQWSQPQHFGDGTRLSIL.

The chain has TRBV7-9 and TRBJ1-2, with D unclear. This CDR3 contains 16 residues. Germline V gene data show CDR1 as SEHNR and CDR2 as FQNEAQ (reference sequence). V was pared by 0 bases and J by 0 bases, with 11 bases between. CDR3 in amino acids: CASSLAVPRANYGYTF. For the CDR3, the DNA is TGTGCCAGCAGCTTAGCAGTTCCCCGAGCTAACTATGGCTACACCTTC.

The chain uses TRBV19 and TRBJ2-2; 8 bases agree with TRBD2. The V segment lost 9 bases and the J segment 1 base; nucleotides outside the gene matches: 4. This CDR3 contains 14 residues. The germline V gene has CDR1 LNHDA and CDR2 SQIVND (reference sequence). The CDR3 loop reads CASGGARNTGELFF. The DNA of the CDR3 is TGTGCCAGCGGGGGGGCAAGGAACACCGGGGAGCTGTTTTTT.

The V gene is TRBV5-5, the J gene TRBJ1-6, with 7 positions matching TRBD1. The germline CDR1 and CDR2 sequences are SGHKS and YYEKEE (reference sequence). J lost 9 bases, V lost 2 bases, and 8 bases had no gene match. The CDR3 is 15 residues long. The CDR3 region is CASSFSQGNISPLHF. The CDR3 DNA is TGTGCCAGCAGCTTTTCACAGGGGAACATTTCACCCCTCCACTTT.

The rearrangement links TRBV7-6 to TRBJ2-1, with TRBD2 as a possible D gene (6 bases). This CDR3 contains 14 residues. CDR1 and CDR2 (germline): SGHVS, FNYEAQ. V lost 6 bases, J lost 10 bases, and 19 bases lay in between. CDR3 DNA: TGTGCCAGCAGACTCGGGCAGGGAGGCGGGGAGCAGTTCTTC. Amino acid sequence: CASRLGQGGGEQFF.

The J gene is TRBJ2-5, the V gene TRBV5-1; 9 bases agree with TRBD2. The germline V gene has CDR1 SGHRS and CDR2 YFSETQ. J gave up 10 bases and V 4 bases, and 14 bases lay outside the gene matches. The CDR3 runs to 15 residues. The CDR3 is CASSRIAGAPGDQYF. The CDR3 DNA follows: TGCGCCAGCAGCAGAATAGCGGGGGCCCCGGGAGACCAGTACTTC. The whole variable domain, filled in from reference TRBV5-1 and TRBJ2-5, reads KAGVTQTPRYLIKTRGQQVTLSCSPISGHRSVSWYQQTPGQGLQFLFEYFSETQRNKGNFPGRFSGRQFSNSRSEMNVSTLELGDSALYLCASSRIAGAPGDQYFGPGTRLLVL.

About this clone: A read error may account for a junction end that differs from germline. V is TRBV7-7 and J is TRBJ2-3; a possible D gene is TRBD2 (6 bases). Germline V gene sequence: CDR1 SSHAT, CDR2 FNYEAQ (reference sequence). This CDR3 has 15 amino acids. CDR3 nucleotides: TGTGCTAGCAGCTTCGGGACTTCCAGCACAGATACGCAGTATTTT. It translates to CASSFGTSSTDTQYF.

This chain connects TRBV6-2 or TRBV6-3 to TRBJ2-7; 8 bases agree with TRBD1. Per the germline V gene, CDR1 is MNHEY and CDR2 is SVGEGT. This CDR3 contains 15 residues. Germline trimming cut 6 bases from V and 2 bases from J; bases unmatched to any gene: 9. The CDR3 protein is CASSPPDRAPYEQYF. The CDR3, as DNA: TGTGCCAGCAGCCCCCCGGACAGGGCACCCTACGAGCAGTACTTC.

V gene TRBV29-1 combines with J gene TRBJ1-4, with 8 bases matching TRBD1. The CDR3 runs to 14 residues. Germline V gene lookup returns CDR1 SQVTM and CDR2 ANQGSEA. Trimming at V came to 7 bases and at J to 8 bases, leaving 12 bases not matched to a gene. The DNA of the CDR3 is TGCAGCGCGGAATCCGACAGGGGAAAAGAAAAACTGTTTTTT. Translating it yields CSAESDRGKEKLFF.

The genes are TRBV3-1 (or the pseudogene TRBV3-2) and TRBJ1-5, with D maybe TRBD1 (6 bases). Trimming cost V 4 bases and J 2 bases, with 12 bases left between them. The CDR3 is 15 residues long. Germline-derived CDR1 and CDR2 are LGHDT and YNNKEL (reference sequence). The CDR3 DNA reads TGTGCCAGCAGCCCCCGGGGGGCTGGCAATCAGCCCCAGCATTTT. This encodes CASSPRGAGNQPQHF.

The V call is TRBV19, the J call TRBJ1-2; 7 positions match TRBD1. Germline loops: CDR1 LNHDA, CDR2 SQIVND (reference sequence). This CDR3 is 12 amino acids long. Germline trimming cut 7 bases from V and 8 bases from J; bases unmatched to any gene: 7. The CDR3 is CASTPDRRGYTF. The CDR3, as DNA: TGTGCCAGTACCCCGGACAGGAGAGGCTACACCTTC.

The chain combines TRBV25-1 with TRBJ1-2; TRBD1 agrees at 11 bases. Germline CDR1 is MGHDK and CDR2 is SYGVNS. With V trimmed by 1 base and J by 8 bases, 6 bases remained unmatched. There are 15 residues in the CDR3. The CDR3, as DNA: TGTGCCAGCAGTGAATCCGGACAGGGGGCGGTAGGCTACACCTTC. Protein: CASSESGQGAVGYTF.